The rows below give T cell receptor beta chains drawn from one sample of a study of T-cell memory formation after mild COVID-19. TCRdb redid the calling of the 5' RACE reads with MiXCR, one entry per CDR3 protein. The profile covers about 360,000 distinct CDR3 sequences, with about an eighth appearing a single time and around a fifth taken by the ten largest. The sequenced material came from PBMCs or a T cell subset sorted from them (not recorded which). These receptors originate from a young man who had mild COVID-19 (a few samples of this study predate the infection). Cell type and time point are not known. The CDR3 runs from the conserved cysteine through the conserved F or W. A D gene is named only where the DNA matches it firmly. Clone size is stated in some rows and not others, as once, few, many or a class when expanded.

>TRBV24-1|few|TRBJ2-3|.
CATSDGGADTQYF
TGTGCCACCAGTGACGGGGGAGCGGATACGCAGTATTTT
>TRBV5-1|many|TRBJ2-1|.
CASTRGDWAGNEQFF
TGCGCCAGCACCAGGGGGGACTGGGCCGGTAATGAGCAGTTCTTC
>TRBV5-4|few|TRBJ1-2|.
CASSEKRWGNYGYTF
TGTGCCAGCAGCGAGAAACGATGGGGAAACTATGGCTACACCTTC
>TRBV6-2/TRBV6-3|few|TRBJ2-1|TRBD2
CASSYSSLPTSGENNEQFF
TGTGCCAGCAGTTACTCTTCACTCCCGACTAGCGGGGAAAACAATGAGCAGTTCTTC
>TRBV28|few|TRBJ2-3|TRBD2
CAGGGSADTQYF
TGTGCCGGGGGGGGATCGGCAGATACGCAGTATTTT
>TRBV5-1|many|TRBJ2-5|.
CASSPVEVETQYF
TGCGCCAGCAGCCCCGTGGAGGTAGAGACCCAGTACTTC
>TRBV5-1|.|TRBJ1-2|.
CASSWTALNYGYTF
TGCGCCAGCAGCTGGACAGCCCTTAACTATGGCTACACCTTC
>TRBV7-2|many|TRBJ2-3|.
CASSWSDSTDTQYF
TGTGCCAGCAGCTGGTCAGATAGCACAGATACGCAGTATTTT
>TRBV4-3|few|TRBJ2-3|.
CASSPRAYPAADTQYF
TGCGCCAGCAGCCCCAGGGCCTACCCCGCAGCAGATACGCAGTATTTT
>TRBV4-2|few|TRBJ2-2|.
CASSQVLGGELFF
TGTGCCAGCAGCCAAGTACTCGGCGGGGAGCTGTTTTTT